This T cell receptor beta chain came from a study of blood T cell repertoires in COVID-19. Clones were read by immunoSEQ multiplex PCR, and TCRdb kept only the in-frame ones, dropping some. In the table there are about 250,000 clones, over 80% of which are singletons. With V trimmed by 9 bases and J by 3 bases, 8 bases remained unmatched. Germline V lookup: CDR1 MNHEY, CDR2 SMNVEV (reference sequence). The CDR3 covers 13 residues. The chain couples TRBV27 to TRBJ2-7, with 7 bases lining up with TRBD1. The clonotype was recovered from a man between 35 and 55 years old with acute or convalescent COVID-19. Specimen: peripheral blood. CDR3 residues: CASYPGQNYEQYF. The CDR3 DNA is TGTGCCAGTTATCCGGGACAGAACTACGAGCAGTACTTC.